The 3 T cell receptor beta chains presented below share a single source sample, sequenced in a study of T cell responses to AZD1222 COVID-19 vaccine. Data came from immunoSEQ multiplex PCR; TCRdb stores just in-frame clones and leaves some out. The table shows some 150,000 clones, with roughly nine tenths occurring only once. Sequencing used peripheral blood, obtained on day 0 of MenACWY control vaccination. The receptors come from an adult in good health.

The J gene is TRBJ2-3, the V gene TRBV19; D assignment may be TRBD1 or TRBD2 (5 bases each). V gave up 4 bases and J gave up 9 bases, with 20 bases separating them. The CDR3 covers 15 residues. The germline V gene encodes CDR1 LNHDA and CDR2 SQIVND (reference sequence). The CDR3 reads CASSTSGTVSGTQYF. Written as DNA, the CDR3 is TGTGCCAGTAGTACCTCAGGGACGGTATCAGGGACGCAGTATTTT.

This chain connects TRBV5-1 to TRBJ2-1; D gene uncertain. Germline V gene data show CDR1 as SGHRS and CDR2 as YFSETQ. This CDR3 has 13 residues. V lost 0 bases to trimming and J lost 8 bases, with 9 bases between them. This chain's CDR3 is CASSLGPGHEQFF. The CDR3 nucleotides are TGCGCCAGCAGCTTGGGACCCGGCCATGAGCAGTTCTTC.

V usage is TRBV12-3 or TRBV12-4 and J usage is TRBJ1-4; D remains ambiguous. CDR3 length: 13 residues. Trimming left V 6 bases short and J 5 bases short, with 10 bases between. The CDR3 DNA follows: TGTGCCAGCAGGACGGTAATAAATGAAAAACTGTTTTTT. Residues: CASRTVINEKLFF.